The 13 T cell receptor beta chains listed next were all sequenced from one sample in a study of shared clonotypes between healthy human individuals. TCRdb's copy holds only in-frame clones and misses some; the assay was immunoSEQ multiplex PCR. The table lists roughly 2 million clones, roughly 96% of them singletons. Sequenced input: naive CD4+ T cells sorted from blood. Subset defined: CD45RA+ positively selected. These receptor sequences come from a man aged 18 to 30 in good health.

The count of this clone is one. The CDR3 here is CASRKTGYYEQYF. The CDR3 DNA sequence: TGTGCCAGCAGGAAAACAGGGTACTACGAGCAGTACTTC. This sequence joins TRBV6-5 and TRBJ2-7, with a weak D call TRBD1 (6 bases). Germline-derived CDR1 and CDR2 are MNHEY and SVGAGI. The CDR3 has 13 residues. Trimming removed 6 bases at V and 3 bases at J, with 12 bases between.

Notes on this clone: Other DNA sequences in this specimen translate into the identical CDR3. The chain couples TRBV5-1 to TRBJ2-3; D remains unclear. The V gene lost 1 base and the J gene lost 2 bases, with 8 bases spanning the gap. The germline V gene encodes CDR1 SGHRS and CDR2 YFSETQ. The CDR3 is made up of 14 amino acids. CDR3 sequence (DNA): TGCGCCAGCAGCTTGAGGTCGGTCACAGATACGCAGTATTTT. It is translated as CASSLRSVTDTQYF.

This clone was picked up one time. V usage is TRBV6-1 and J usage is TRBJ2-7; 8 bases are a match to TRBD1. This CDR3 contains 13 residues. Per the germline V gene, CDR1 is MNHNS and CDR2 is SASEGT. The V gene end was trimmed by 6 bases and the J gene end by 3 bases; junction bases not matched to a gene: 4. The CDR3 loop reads CASSIQGGYEQYF. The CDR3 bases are TGTGCCAGCAGCATACAGGGGGGCTACGAGCAGTACTTC.

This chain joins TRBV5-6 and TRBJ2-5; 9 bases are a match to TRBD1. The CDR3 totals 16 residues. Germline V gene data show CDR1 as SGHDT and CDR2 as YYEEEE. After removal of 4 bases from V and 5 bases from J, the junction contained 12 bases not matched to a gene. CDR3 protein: CASSGLPGTGTETQYF. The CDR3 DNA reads TGTGCCAGCAGCGGGCTCCCCGGGACAGGGACGGAGACCCAGTACTTC.

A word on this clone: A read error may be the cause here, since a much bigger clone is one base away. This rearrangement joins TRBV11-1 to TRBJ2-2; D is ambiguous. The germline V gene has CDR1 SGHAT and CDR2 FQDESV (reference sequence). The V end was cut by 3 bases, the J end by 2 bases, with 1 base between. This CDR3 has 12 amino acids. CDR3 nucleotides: TGTGCCAGCAGCTTTAACACCGGGGAGCTGTTTTTT. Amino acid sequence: CASSFNTGELFF.

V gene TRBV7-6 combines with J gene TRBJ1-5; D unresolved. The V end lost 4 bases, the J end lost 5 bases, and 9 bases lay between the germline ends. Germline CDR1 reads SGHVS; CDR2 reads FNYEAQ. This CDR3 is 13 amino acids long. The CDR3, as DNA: TGTGCCAGCAGCTCCGGTGTTCATCAGCCCCAGCATTTT. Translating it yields CASSSGVHQPQHF.

CDR3 sequence: CASTLVSGGPYEQYF. The CDR3 coding sequence is TGTGCCAGCACCCTGGTGAGTGGCGGACCCTACGAGCAGTACTTC. This chain joins TRBV27 and TRBJ2-7; no firm D call. Per germline, CDR1 MNHEY and CDR2 SMNVEV (reference sequence). This CDR3 contains 15 residues. The V gene lost 7 bases and the J gene lost 2 bases, with 18 bases spanning the gap.

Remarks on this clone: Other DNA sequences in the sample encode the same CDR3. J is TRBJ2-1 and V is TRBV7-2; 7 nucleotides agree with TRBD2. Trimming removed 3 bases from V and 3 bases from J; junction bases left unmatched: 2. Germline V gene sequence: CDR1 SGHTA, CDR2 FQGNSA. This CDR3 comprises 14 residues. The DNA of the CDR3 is TGTGCCAGCAGCTTGGGCGGGAGCTACAATGAGCAGTTCTTC. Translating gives CASSLGGSYNEQFF.

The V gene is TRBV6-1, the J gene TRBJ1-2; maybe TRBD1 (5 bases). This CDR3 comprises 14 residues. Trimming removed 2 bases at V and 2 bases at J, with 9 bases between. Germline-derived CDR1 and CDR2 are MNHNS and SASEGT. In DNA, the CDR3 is TGTGCCAGCAGTGAACCAGGGATGAACTATGGCTACACCTTC. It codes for CASSEPGMNYGYTF.

The CDR3 region is CASTLGDTQYF. In DNA, the CDR3 is TGTGCCAGCACCCTGGGCGATACGCAGTATTTT. The chain employs TRBV6-5 and TRBJ2-3; D ambiguous. CDR3 length equals 11 residues. V lost 7 bases to trimming and J lost 6 bases, with 8 bases between them. The germline V gene encodes CDR1 MNHEY and CDR2 SVGAGI.

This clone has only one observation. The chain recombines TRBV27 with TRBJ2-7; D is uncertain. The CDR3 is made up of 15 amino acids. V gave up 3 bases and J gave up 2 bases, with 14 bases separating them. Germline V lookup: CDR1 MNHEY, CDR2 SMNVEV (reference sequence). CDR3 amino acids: CASSFSRVATYEQYF. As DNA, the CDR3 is TGTGCCAGCAGTTTTAGTAGGGTCGCTACCTACGAGCAGTACTTC.

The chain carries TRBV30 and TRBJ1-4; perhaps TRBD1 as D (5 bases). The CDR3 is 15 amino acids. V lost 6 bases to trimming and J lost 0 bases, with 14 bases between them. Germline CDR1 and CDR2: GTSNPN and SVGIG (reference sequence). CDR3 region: CACERDRATNEKLFF. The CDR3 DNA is TGTGCCTGCGAAAGGGACCGCGCAACTAATGAAAAACTGTTTTTT. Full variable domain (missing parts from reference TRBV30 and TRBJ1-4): SQTIHQWPATLVQPVGSPLSLECTVEGTSNPNLYWYRQAAGRGLQLLFYSVGIGQISSEVPQNLSASRPQDRQFILSSKKLLLSDSGFYLCACERDRATNEKLFFGSGTQLSVL.

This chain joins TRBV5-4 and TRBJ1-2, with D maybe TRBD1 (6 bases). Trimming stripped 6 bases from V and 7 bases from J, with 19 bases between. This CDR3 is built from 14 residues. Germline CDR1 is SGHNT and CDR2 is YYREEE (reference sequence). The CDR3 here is CASNLGMGGAGYTF. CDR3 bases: TGTGCCAGCAACCTCGGGATGGGGGGGGCTGGCTACACCTTC. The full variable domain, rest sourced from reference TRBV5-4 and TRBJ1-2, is ETGVTQSPTHLIKTRGQQVTLRCSSQSGHNTVSWYQQALGQGPQFIFQYYREEENGRGNFPPRFSGLQFPNYSSELNVNALELDDSALYLCASNLGMGGAGYTFGSGTRLTVV.